The table lists the clone carrying this T cell receptor (beta chain) with many counts. This sample is part of a study of tumor-infiltrating lymphocytes in primary liver carcinoma. TCR beta cDNA was made from around 460 ng total RNA with a constant-region primer. Investigators got TCR beta libraries out of three nested multiplex PCR rounds, done with slightly modified ARM-PCR. In the first two PCR rounds, TRBV1-TRBV30 forward primers were paired with a C-beta reverse primer, and each round lasted roughly 9 cycles. TCRdb redid the calling of the multiplex PCR reads with MiXCR, one entry per CDR3 protein. The sample comprises 310,000 or so distinct CDR3 sequences, 58% of which are singletons, and more than 15% rests with the top ten. Out of unsorted whole blood came the blood RNA, and germline DNA was extracted as well. The CDR3 is 17 residues long. The V gene lost 3 bases and the J gene lost 5 bases, with 20 bases spanning the gap. Germline CDR1 is KGHDR and CDR2 is SFDVKD.

The sample taken for sequencing was peripheral blood. This sequence originates from a woman in her 30s with primary liver carcinoma and hepatitis B virus infection. The chain employs TRBV24-1 and TRBJ2-3, with a weak D call TRBD1 (6 bases). Here the CDR3 DNA reads TGTGCCACCAGTGATGGTATAGGGACAACCCCCGGAGATACGCAGTATTTT. It specifies CATSDGIGTTPGDTQYF.